These 8 T cell receptor beta chains share one sample of origin, sequenced in a study of blood T cell repertoires in COVID-19. This table comes from immunoSEQ multiplex PCR, and its TCRdb copy is limited to in-frame clones, with some not included. The repertoire holds almost 250,000 clones, with roughly 91% as singletons. Material for sequencing was PBMCs or T cells enriched from blood (not recorded which). The receptors stem from a woman aged 25 to 39 who had recovered from COVID-19.

CDR3 DNA: TGCGCCAGCAGCCAAGTTCTGGAGGGACAGGGGAGAGCCAAAAACATTCAGTACTTC. It encodes CASSQVLEGQGRAKNIQYF. The rearrangement uses TRBV4-3 and TRBJ2-4; TRBD1 matches at 10 bases. The V gene's germline CDR1 is LGHNA and CDR2 YSLEER. The V segment lost 1 base and the J segment 0 bases; nucleotides outside the gene matches: 9. The CDR3 has 19 residues.

The chain employs TRBV28 and TRBJ1-5; 7 nucleotides match TRBD1. Trimming took 6 bases from V and 5 from J; bases not matched to a gene: 7. Per the germline V gene, CDR1 is MDHEN and CDR2 is SYDVKM. The CDR3 sequence is 14 residues long. CDR3 coding DNA: TGTGCCAGCAGCCCGGGACAGTATTATCAGCCCCAGCATTTT. Its translation: CASSPGQYYQPQHF. Full variable domain (outside the CDR3, taken from reference TRBV28 and TRBJ1-5): DVKVTQSSRYLVKRTGEKVFLECVQDMDHENMFWYRQDPGLGLRLIYFSYDVKMKEKGDIPEGYSVSREKKERFSLILESASTNQTSMYLCASSPGQYYQPQHFGDGTRLSIL.

The gene calls are TRBV19 and TRBJ2-3, with 7 bases identical to TRBD1. Trimming removed 5 bases from V and 3 bases from J; junction bases left unmatched: 5. This CDR3 has 14 residues. Germline CDR1 is LNHDA and CDR2 is SQIVND (reference sequence). The CDR3 loop reads CASSPRTGTDTQYF. The CDR3 nucleotides read TGTGCCAGTAGTCCAAGGACAGGAACAGATACGCAGTATTTT. Full variable domain (rest looked up from reference TRBV19 and TRBJ2-3): DGGITQSPKYLFRKEGQNVTLSCEQNLNHDAMYWYRQDPGQGLRLIYYSQIVNDFQKGDIAEGYSVSREKKESFPLTVTSAQKNPTAFYLCASSPRTGTDTQYFGPGTRLTVL.

The gene calls are TRBV7-9 and TRBJ1-2; possible D gene TRBD1, 5 bases. CDR1 is SEHNR and CDR2 is FQNEAQ in the germline V gene (reference sequence). CDR3 length: 15 amino acids. V gave up 1 base and J gave up 4 bases, with 13 bases separating them. This CDR3 is CASSLDAGYRYGYTF. DNA for the CDR3: TGTGCCAGCAGCTTAGATGCAGGGTACCGCTATGGCTACACCTTC. Variable domain in full (rest from reference TRBV7-9 and TRBJ1-2): DTGVSQNPRHKITKRGQNVTFRCDPISEHNRLYWYRQTLGQGPEFLTYFQNEAQLEKSRLLSDRFSAERPKGSFSTLEIQRTEQGDSAMYLCASSLDAGYRYGYTFGSGTRLTVV.

This sequence joins TRBV29-1 and TRBJ1-2; weak D call: TRBD1 (6 bases). CDR1 and CDR2 from the germline V gene are SQVTM and ANQGSEA. The CDR3 spans 11 residues. Trimming cost V 6 bases and J 2 bases, with 7 bases left between them. The CDR3 loop is CSVTGNYGYTF. The CDR3 coding sequence is TGCAGCGTGACAGGCAACTATGGCTACACCTTC.

This sequence joins TRBV29-1 and TRBJ1-1; D call uncertain. V lost 6 bases, J lost 1 base, and 15 bases lay in between. This CDR3 contains 14 residues. CDR1 and CDR2 (germline): SQVTM, ANQGSEA. CDR3: CSVAGGGSNTEAFF. The CDR3 nucleotides are TGCAGCGTGGCTGGTGGCGGCTCGAACACTGAAGCTTTCTTT.

The V and J genes are TRBV12-3 or TRBV12-4 and TRBJ2-4; 8 bases match TRBD1. The CDR3 is 13 residues long. V was pared by 6 bases and J by 7 bases, with 5 bases of the junction left unmatched. CDR3 region: CASSPDRANIQYF. CDR3 sequence (DNA): TGTGCCAGCAGCCCGGACAGGGCGAACATTCAGTACTTC.

The chain uses TRBV6-6 and TRBJ1-2; the D is unclear. V lost 7 bases to trimming and J lost 3 bases, with 12 bases between them. The CDR3 spans 13 residues. Germline V gene sequence: CDR1 MNHNY, CDR2 SVGAGI (reference sequence). CDR3 bases: TGTGCCAGCATCCCCTACGGGGACTATGGCTACACCTTC. Its translation is CASIPYGDYGYTF.